These T cell receptor beta chains were read from a single sample in a study of chemoradiotherapy in HPV16-positive cancers. Data came from immunoSEQ multiplex PCR; TCRdb stores just in-frame clones and leaves some out. The sample yields 6,500 to 10,000 clones, around nine tenths seen once. Sequenced here: blood, sampled from a patient who underwent chemoradiotherapy. The source is a human donor with HPV-associated anogenital cancer. The CDR3 runs from the conserved cysteine through the conserved F or W. The D gene is left open where the match is weak. Rows give clone size only sometimes, using once, few, many, or a class for an expanded clone.

clone_size j_call d_call v_call cdr3_nt cdr3_aa
- TRBJ1-5 - TRBV19 TGTGCCAGTAGTATAGGATGGGGCGGTGGCCAGCCCCAGCATTTT CASSIGWGGGQPQHF
- TRBJ1-1 - TRBV14 TGTGCCAGCAGCCATATACCATTTTTAAACGAAGGGGCTGAAGCTTTCTTT CASSHIPFLNEGAEAFF
- TRBJ1-2 - TRBV30 TGTGCCTGGACAGGCGGCCTCCTGGGCTACACCTTC CAWTGGLLGYTF
- TRBJ1-3 - TRBV5-1 TGCGCCAGCAGCTTTGATGGTTCTGGAAACACCATATATTTT CASSFDGSGNTIYF
- TRBJ2-1 - TRBV7-8 TGTGCCAGCAGCTTATTGGGGGGGGGCCCCGGTGAGCAGTTCTTC CASSLLGGGPGEQFF
- TRBJ2-5 TRBD2 TRBV6-6 TGTGCCAGCAGTAACTATTTAGCGGGGGGACAAGAGACCCAGTACTTC CASSNYLAGGQETQYF
- TRBJ1-2 TRBD1 TRBV27 TGTGCCAGCAGTTTTAGGGCAGGGGGCCTCTATGGCTACACCTTC CASSFRAGGLYGYTF
- TRBJ2-3 TRBD2 TRBV19 TGTGCCAGTAGTATTGGGGAACTAGCGGGGCCAGATACGCAGTATTTT CASSIGELAGPDTQYF
- TRBJ2-2 - TRBV7-9 TGTGCCAGCAGCCTTATGAACACCGGGGAGCTGTTTTTT CASSLMNTGELFF
- TRBJ2-2 TRBD2 TRBV7-9 TGTGCCAGCAGTCGAGAAGCGGGGCCCGGGGAGCTGTTTTTT CASSREAGPGELFF
- TRBJ2-7 - TRBV14 TGTGCCAGCAGCCAAACGCCGAGGGTCGAGCAGTACTTC CASSQTPRVEQYF
- TRBJ1-4 - TRBV15 TGTGCCACCAGACAGGGCCCCAATGAAAAACTGTTTTTT CATRQGPNEKLFF
- TRBJ1-3 - TRBV29-1 TGCAGCGTTGAAGATCATGGAAACACCATATATTTT CSVEDHGNTIYF
- TRBJ1-4 - TRBV18 TGTGCCAGCTCCCCGGACGGGCAACTGTTTTTT CASSPDGQLFF
large TRBJ2-7 TRBD1 TRBV30 TGTGCCGCCCGACAGGGAACCTACGAGCAGTACTTC CAARQGTYEQYF
- TRBJ2-3 - TRBV19 TGTGCCAGTAGTATCGGGCAGGGATGGGCAGATACGCAGTATTTT CASSIGQGWADTQYF
- TRBJ2-3 - TRBV5-1 TGCGCCAGCAGCTTGGGGGTACAGGGAGGGGCAGATACGCAGTATTTT CASSLGVQGGADTQYF
- TRBJ2-2 - TRBV1 TGCACCAGCAGCCAGAGCGGGACTAGCGGGGGGGGGACGAACACCGGGGAGCTGTTTTTT CTSSQSGTSGGGTNTGELFF
- TRBJ2-5 TRBD2 TRBV7-2 TGTGCCGGCGGGGGGGCCGGGGAGACCCAGTACTTC CAGGGAGETQYF
once TRBJ2-3 TRBD2 TRBV27 TGTGCCAGCAGTTTCGGACTAGCGGGGGGAATAGATACGCAGTATTTT CASSFGLAGGIDTQYF
- TRBJ1-2 - TRBV2 TGTGCCAGCAGCGAGTCTCGACATAACTATGGCTACACCTTC CASSESRHNYGYTF
- TRBJ1-6 - TRBV9 TGTGCCAGCAGCCCTCACAGGGACCCCTATAATTCACCCCTCCACTTT CASSPHRDPYNSPLHF
once TRBJ2-3 - TRBV29-1 TGCAGCGTTGAAGTGGGCGACAGTTCCACAGATACGCAGTATTTT CSVEVGDSSTDTQYF
- TRBJ1-6 TRBD1 TRBV7-9 TGTGCCAGCAGCTTAGCGGGACAGGGGAATTCACCCCTCCACTTT CASSLAGQGNSPLHF
- TRBJ2-1 TRBD2 TRBV7-9 TGTGCCAGCAGCCACGGACTAGCGGGGCCTACCACAAGCCATGAGCAGTTCTTC CASSHGLAGPTTSHEQFF
- TRBJ1-5 - TRBV6-5 TGTGCCAGCGGGGTTGGAGAGAATAGCAATCAGCCCCAGCATTTT CASGVGENSNQPQHF
- TRBJ2-1 TRBD2 TRBV9 TGTGCCAGCAGCGTAGCGACTGGGGGGGTGGATGAGCAGTTCTTC CASSVATGGVDEQFF
- TRBJ2-5 - TRBV4-1 TGCGCCAGCAGCCAAGAAGTGGGGCACCAAGAGACCCAGTACTTC CASSQEVGHQETQYF
few TRBJ1-4 TRBD1 TRBV11-2 TGTGCCAGCAGCCACGGACAGGCTGGGGAAAAACTGTTTTTT CASSHGQAGEKLFF
- TRBJ1-2 - TRBV18 TGTGCCAGCTCACCAGAGGGATACAACTATGGCTACACCTTC CASSPEGYNYGYTF
few TRBJ1-1 - TRBV9 TGTGCCAGCAGCTTATCTGCGGGGAACACTGAAGCTTTCTTT CASSLSAGNTEAFF
- TRBJ1-2 - TRBV7-2 TGTGCCAGCAGCTTAGAGACCCTCCGGGGGCGAGACTATGGCTACACCTTC CASSLETLRGRDYGYTF
- TRBJ2-5 TRBD2 TRBV9 TGTGCCAGCAGCCCCTCTCGCGGGGGATGGGAGACCCAGTACTTC CASSPSRGGWETQYF
- TRBJ2-4 - TRBV5-6 TGTGCCAGCAGCTTGAGAAGTACGAAAAACATTCAGTACTTC CASSLRSTKNIQYF
- TRBJ1-2 TRBD1 TRBV27 TGTGCCAGCAGTCCGGGACAGGGGAATGGCTACACCTTC CASSPGQGNGYTF
once TRBJ2-7 - TRBV5-1 TGCGCCAGCAGCTTGAACGGCGAGCAGTACTTC CASSLNGEQYF
- TRBJ2-5 - TRBV9 TGTGCCAGCAGCGTAGCGGGCGGGGAGAACCAAGAGACCCAGTACTTC CASSVAGGENQETQYF
- TRBJ1-2 - TRBV6-6 TGTGCCAGCTCCTCGTCCAAGACCTATGGCTACACCTTC CASSSSKTYGYTF
- TRBJ1-1 TRBD1 TRBV19 TGTGCCAGTAGTATTAGACAGGGAGGAAACACTGAAGCTTTCTTT CASSIRQGGNTEAFF
- TRBJ1-6 TRBD1 TRBV20-1 TGCAGTGCCCGGGACAGCCTACCCCTCCACTTT CSARDSLPLHF